This is a list of T cell receptor beta chains from one sample in a study of T cell responses to AZD1222 COVID-19 vaccine. Data came from immunoSEQ multiplex PCR; TCRdb stores just in-frame clones and leaves some out. The data show about 150,000 clones, around 87% seen once. The sample here was peripheral blood, taken 28 days after the second AZD1222 dose. Source of these receptors: an adult who received the AZD1222 COVID-19 vaccine. Each CDR3 is given with its conserved first and last residue. The order of the fields is V gene, D gene, J gene, clone size, CDR3 protein, CDR3 DNA. A D gene is named only where the DNA matches it firmly. The size field is filled for only some rows; it gives once, few, many or a size class.

V: TRBV30
D: TRBD2
J: TRBJ2-1
size: few
CDR3: CAWSVTGGLAGYYNEQFF
DNA: TGTGCCTGGAGTGTAACTGGCGGTTTAGCGGGGTACTACAATGAGCAGTTCTTC

V: TRBV28
D: TRBD2
J: TRBJ2-5
size: NA
CDR3: CASSLLREGKTQYF
DNA: TGTGCCAGCAGCCTGCTGAGGGAGGGCAAGACCCAGTACTTC

V: TRBV5-6
D: NA
J: TRBJ1-1
size: NA
CDR3: CASSHPAGNTEAFF
DNA: TGTGCCAGCAGTCACCCTGCAGGGAACACTGAAGCTTTCTTT

V: TRBV13
D: NA
J: TRBJ2-1
size: NA
CDR3: CASTHRRVNEQFF
DNA: TGTGCCAGCACCCATAGAAGGGTCAATGAGCAGTTCTTC

V: TRBV2
D: NA
J: TRBJ1-4
size: NA
CDR3: CASRVSDSHNEKLFF
DNA: TGTGCCAGCAGGGTTTCGGACAGCCATAATGAAAAACTGTTTTTT

V: TRBV18
D: TRBD1
J: TRBJ1-1
size: NA
CDR3: CASSLGTGGNTEAFF
DNA: TGTGCCAGCTCGCTAGGGACAGGAGGGAACACTGAAGCTTTCTTT

V: TRBV9
D: NA
J: TRBJ1-1
size: once
CDR3: CASSVGLGQTGQREAFF
DNA: TGTGCCAGCAGCGTTGGTCTTGGACAGACCGGTCAGAGAGAAGCTTTCTTT

V: TRBV4-1
D: NA
J: TRBJ2-1
size: NA
CDR3: CASSQAANSYNEQFF
DNA: TGCGCCAGCAGCCAAGCGGCCAACTCCTACAATGAGCAGTTCTTC

V: TRBV28
D: NA
J: TRBJ2-5
size: NA
CDR3: CASSLWAGYQETQYF
DNA: TGTGCCAGCAGTTTGTGGGCGGGGTACCAAGAGACCCAGTACTTC

V: TRBV19
D: NA
J: TRBJ2-2
size: NA
CDR3: CASSLRLAYTGELFF
DNA: TGTGCCAGTTCCCTGAGGCTAGCCTACACCGGGGAGCTGTTTTTT

V: TRBV30
D: TRBD1
J: TRBJ1-3
size: NA
CDR3: CAWSGQGGNTIYF
DNA: TGTGCCTGGAGTGGACAGGGGGGAAACACCATATATTTT

V: TRBV5-1
D: NA
J: TRBJ1-3
size: NA
CDR3: CASSPTGSGNTIYF
DNA: TGCGCCAGCAGCCCCACAGGCTCTGGAAACACCATATATTTT

V: TRBV5-1
D: TRBD1
J: TRBJ2-7
size: NA
CDR3: CASSFGTGGDYEQYF
DNA: TGCGCCAGCAGCTTTGGGACAGGGGGTGACTACGAGCAGTACTTC

V: TRBV5-4
D: NA
J: TRBJ2-3
size: NA
CDR3: CASSPVTGTDTQYF
DNA: TGTGCCAGCAGCCCCGTGACAGGCACAGATACGCAGTATTTT

V: TRBV19
D: NA
J: TRBJ1-4
size: NA
CDR3: CASSIGTDNEKLFF
DNA: TGTGCCAGTAGTATTGGTACAGATAATGAAAAACTGTTTTTT

V: TRBV29-1
D: TRBD2
J: TRBJ2-7
size: NA
CDR3: CSGAGGSGEQYF
DNA: TGCAGCGGAGCTGGCGGGAGCGGGGAGCAGTACTTC

V: TRBV7-8
D: NA
J: TRBJ2-2
size: NA
CDR3: CASSLARDGELFF
DNA: TGTGCCAGCAGCTTAGCACGGGATGGGGAGCTGTTTTTT

V: TRBV9
D: NA
J: TRBJ2-2
size: once
CDR3: CASSVHGELFF
DNA: TGTGCCAGCAGCGTACACGGGGAGCTGTTTTTT

V: TRBV6-5
D: TRBD1
J: TRBJ1-5
size: NA
CDR3: CASRFQGEYQPQHF
DNA: TGTGCCAGCAGGTTTCAGGGGGAGTATCAGCCCCAGCATTTT

V: TRBV6-5
D: TRBD1
J: TRBJ2-1
size: NA
CDR3: CASSGQAINEQFF
DNA: TGTGCCAGCAGCGGACAGGCTATCAATGAGCAGTTCTTC

V: TRBV5-4
D: TRBD2
J: TRBJ2-2
size: NA
CDR3: CASSPSGKPTGELFF
DNA: TGTGCCAGCAGCCCGAGCGGGAAACCCACCGGGGAGCTGTTTTTT

V: TRBV5-1
D: NA
J: TRBJ1-1
size: NA
CDR3: CASSSLREAFF
DNA: TGCGCCAGCAGCTCTCTTCGGGAAGCTTTCTTT

V: TRBV7-2
D: NA
J: TRBJ2-1
size: NA
CDR3: CASSFHSSYNEQFF
DNA: TGTGCCAGCAGCTTCCACAGCTCCTACAATGAGCAGTTCTTC

V: TRBV7-9
D: NA
J: TRBJ2-2
size: NA
CDR3: CASSLARGNTGELFF
DNA: TGTGCCAGCAGCTTAGCGCGAGGGAACACCGGGGAGCTGTTTTTT

V: TRBV28
D: TRBD2
J: TRBJ2-2
size: NA
CDR3: CASSLGAGGHGELFF
DNA: TGTGCCAGCAGTTTAGGAGCGGGAGGGCACGGGGAGCTGTTTTTT

V: TRBV9
D: TRBD2
J: TRBJ2-1
size: NA
CDR3: CASSVSGRALEQFF
DNA: TGTGCCAGCAGCGTCAGCGGGAGGGCCCTTGAGCAGTTCTTC

V: TRBV5-1
D: TRBD1
J: TRBJ1-2
size: NA
CDR3: CASRWTGQANYGYTF
DNA: TGCGCCAGCAGATGGACAGGCCAAGCTAACTATGGCTACACCTTC

V: TRBV6-5
D: TRBD1
J: TRBJ1-5
size: NA
CDR3: CASSSRQGNSQPQHF
DNA: TGTGCCAGCAGTTCAAGACAGGGAAATAGTCAGCCCCAGCATTTT